This T cell receptor beta chain derives from a study of cytomegalovirus exposure and HLA in healthy donors. General observations from the study: In an earlier analysis, productive rearrangement rates for most beta V segments clustered near 87% or 30%. The study put some 150 TCR beta chains on its list as cytomegalovirus-associated.

Details on this clone: Its specificity is not known.

Primers included in the PCR were 60 Vbeta and 13 Jbeta primers. The protocol was immunoSEQ multiplex PCR, while the TCRdb copy is restricted to in-frame clones and leaves out a portion. The sample includes around 120,000 clones, 65% to 80% of them seen just once. Sequenced input: PBMCs. This clonotype originated in a man between 60 and 75 years old in good health and CMV-seropositive.

The CDR3 coding sequence is TGTGCCAGCACCCAACGAGGTGGGACAGGGGATGGCTACACCTTC. This encodes CASTQRGGTGDGYTF. The chain is built from TRBV6-5 and TRBJ1-2, with 10 bases lining up with TRBD1. Losses at the gene ends were 7 bases for V and 6 bases for J; bases not matched to a gene: 11. The germline V gene encodes CDR1 MNHEY and CDR2 SVGAGI. The length of the CDR3 is 15 residues.